This T cell receptor beta chain comes out of a study of a mutant IDH1 vaccine in newly diagnosed glioma. As regards this clone: Its matching antigen is unknown.

V gave up 0 bases and J gave up 6 bases, with 10 bases separating them. The CDR3 contains 14 residues. CDR1 is MGHRA, CDR2 YSYEKL, per germline. Repertoires were generated with immunoSEQ multiplex PCR, while TCRdb's copy carries only in-frame clones and drops some. Of around 45,000 clones listed, 88% were seen once; the top ten hold around 5.4%. Time point given: week 35, safety follow-up. Doses comprised 300 ug of mutant IDH1 20-mer peptide each, plus topical imiquimod. The source is a woman aged 40-49 years with glioma. The sample was PBMCs, taken from a glioma patient whose treatment included an IDH1 peptide vaccine. This chain joins TRBV4-1 and TRBJ2-3, with D unclear. The CDR3 DNA is TGCGCCAGCAGCCAAGACAGGTCAGTGGATACGCAGTATTTT. Protein sequence: CASSQDRSVDTQYF.